This entry describes one T cell receptor beta chain. What it binds is unknown. The PCR was carried out with 60 Vbeta primers and 13 Jbeta primers. The repertoire was sequenced with immunoSEQ multiplex PCR; TCRdb's copy has only in-frame clones and lacks some. Of some 190,000 clones listed, approximately 80% are singletons. This specimen comes from a study of cytomegalovirus exposure and HLA in healthy donors. Findings of the study overall: Across HLA loci, a later analysis found differing TCR association rates, with DRB1 most and HLA-C fewest. Overall, some 160 TCR beta chains were annotated as cytomegalovirus-associated. In a later analysis, at a false discovery rate of 0.05, 16,951 TCR beta sequences matched HLA alleles. Certain sequence variants were highly shared and formed a cluster, and this cluster was likely a sequencing artifact.

This TCR was sampled from a man younger than 35 in good health and CMV-seronegative. The specimen was PBMCs.

The CDR3 region has the DNA TGTGCCAGCAGTTCCTCGGGCGGGGCCAACGTCCTGACTTTC. It yields the protein CASSSSGGANVLTF. V usage is TRBV6-5 and J usage is TRBJ2-6; D gene unclear. Germline CDR1 MNHEY, CDR2 SVGAGI. Trimming took off 4 bases at V and 4 bases at J, with 8 bases between the two ends. The CDR3 sequence is 14 residues long.